Listed here is a single T cell receptor beta chain. As yet, its antigen is unknown. Sequencing used immunoSEQ version 4 in survey mode. The data were produced by immunoSEQ multiplex PCR, yet TCRdb's version contains in-frame clones alone and is incomplete. There are tens of thousands of clones in the sample; about 87% occur only once, and roughly 0.44% lies in the top ten. Trimming stripped 0 bases from V and 5 bases from J, with 17 bases between. This CDR3 is 16 amino acids long. Per germline, CDR1 KGHSH and CDR2 LQKENI. This sample stems from a study of persistence of HIV-infected CD4 T cells. Study summary: Blood samples, up to 180 mL, came from multiple time points, except two leukapheresis donors sampled once. Study outcomes and limitations: Degenerate expanded CDR3beta sequences were enriched among CMV- and Gag-responding cells.

Cells were stimulated nonspecifically with anti-CD3/anti-CD28 magnetic beads. CD4+ T cells upregulating both CD40 ligand and CD69 were sorted as responding cells. Stimulated PBMCs had first been depleted of CD8+ T cells. V usage is TRBV18 and J usage is TRBJ2-7, with a possible D match to TRBD2 (6 bases). The sequence was collected from an adult woman with HIV who was CMV-seropositive. The sequencing used CD4+ T cells sorted from PBMCs after 18-hour stimulation, collected from a patient who received antiretroviral therapy. The CDR3 coding sequence is TGTGCCAGCTCACCACCGACGGGCGGGGTGCAAAACGAGCAGTACTTC. The encoded protein is CASSPPTGGVQNEQYF.